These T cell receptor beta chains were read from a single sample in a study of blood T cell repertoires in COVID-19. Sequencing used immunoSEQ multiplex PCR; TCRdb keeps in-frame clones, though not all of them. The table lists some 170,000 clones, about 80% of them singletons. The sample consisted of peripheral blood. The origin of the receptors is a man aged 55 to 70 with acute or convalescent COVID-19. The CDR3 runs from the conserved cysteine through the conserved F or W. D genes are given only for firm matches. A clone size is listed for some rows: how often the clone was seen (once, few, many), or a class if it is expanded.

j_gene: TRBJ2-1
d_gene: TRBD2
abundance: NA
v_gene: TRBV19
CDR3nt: TGTGCCAGTAAGGAGCGGGGGGACTTCAATGAGCAGTTCTTC
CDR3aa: CASKERGDFNEQFF

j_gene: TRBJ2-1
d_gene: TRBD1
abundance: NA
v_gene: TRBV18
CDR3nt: TGTGCCAGCTCACCGCCGACCGGGACAGGGTCCTACAATGAGCAGTTCTTC
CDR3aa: CASSPPTGTGSYNEQFF

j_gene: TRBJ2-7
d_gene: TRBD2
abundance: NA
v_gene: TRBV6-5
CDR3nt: TGTGCCACTAGGGACTACCGCTACGAGCAGTACTTC
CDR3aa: CATRDYRYEQYF

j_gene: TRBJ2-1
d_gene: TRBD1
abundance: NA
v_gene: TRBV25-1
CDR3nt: TGTGCCAGCAGTGGATCGACAGGGGGTATCTCCTACAATGAGCAGTTCTTC
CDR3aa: CASSGSTGGISYNEQFF

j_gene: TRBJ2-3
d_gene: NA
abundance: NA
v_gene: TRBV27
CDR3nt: TGTGCCAGCAGTTTTAATTTAGCAGTTGTAGATACGCAGTATTTT
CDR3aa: CASSFNLAVVDTQYF

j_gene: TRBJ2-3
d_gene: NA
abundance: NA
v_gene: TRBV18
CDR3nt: TGTGCCAGCTCACCAACCCGGATAGCGAAAGATACGCAGTATTTT
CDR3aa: CASSPTRIAKDTQYF

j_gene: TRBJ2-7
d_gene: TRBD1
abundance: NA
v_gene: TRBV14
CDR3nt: TGTGCCAGCAGCCAGGCGGGACAGGGGATTGAGCAGTACTTC
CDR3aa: CASSQAGQGIEQYF

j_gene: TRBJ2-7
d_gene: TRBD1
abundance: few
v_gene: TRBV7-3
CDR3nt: TGTGCCAGCAGCCCGACAGGGGGTAACTACGAGCAGTACTTC
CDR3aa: CASSPTGGNYEQYF

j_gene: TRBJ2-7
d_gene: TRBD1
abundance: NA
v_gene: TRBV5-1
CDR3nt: TGCGCCAGCAGCCCATTCGGTACAGGGGAAACCTACGAGCAGTACTTC
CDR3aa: CASSPFGTGETYEQYF

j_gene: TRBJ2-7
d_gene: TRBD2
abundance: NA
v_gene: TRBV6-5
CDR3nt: TGTGCCAGCAGTTGGACTAGCTCGGGGGAGCAGTACTTC
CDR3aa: CASSWTSSGEQYF

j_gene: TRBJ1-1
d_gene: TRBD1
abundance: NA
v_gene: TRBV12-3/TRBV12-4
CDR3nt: TGTGCCAGCAGTTTGGAACAGGGGGCAGGAGCTTTCTTT
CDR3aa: CASSLEQGAGAFF

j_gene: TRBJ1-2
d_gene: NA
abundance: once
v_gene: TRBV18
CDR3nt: TGTGCCAGCTCACCACCTCCTGCTAGACAGGTCTACTATGGCTACACCTTC
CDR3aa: CASSPPPARQVYYGYTF

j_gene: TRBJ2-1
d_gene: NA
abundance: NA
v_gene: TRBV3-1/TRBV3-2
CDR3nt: TGTGCCAGCGAAGCCACCGGGAGCTCCTACAATGAGCAGTTCTTC
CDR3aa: CASEATGSSYNEQFF

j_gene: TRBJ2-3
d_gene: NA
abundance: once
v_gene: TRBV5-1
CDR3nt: TGCGCCAGCAGCTTGGGAGCTGGTGGTGCCGATACGCAGTATTTT
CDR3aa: CASSLGAGGADTQYF

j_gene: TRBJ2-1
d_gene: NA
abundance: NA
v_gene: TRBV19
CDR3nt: TGTGCCAGTAGTCAACCTAATACAGGGATCCACAATGAGCAGTTCTTC
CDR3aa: CASSQPNTGIHNEQFF

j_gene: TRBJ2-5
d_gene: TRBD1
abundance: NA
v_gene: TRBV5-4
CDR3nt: TGTGCCAGCAGCCGAGGGACAGGGGGTCCAGAGACCCAGTACTTC
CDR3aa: CASSRGTGGPETQYF

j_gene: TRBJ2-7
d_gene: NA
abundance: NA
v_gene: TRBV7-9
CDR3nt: TGTGCCAGCAGCGATTCTTCCAGGACTGTGTCCTACGAGCAGTACTTC
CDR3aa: CASSDSSRTVSYEQYF

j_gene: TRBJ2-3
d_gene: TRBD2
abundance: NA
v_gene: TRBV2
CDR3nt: TGTGCCAGCGGGGAGAGCGGGGAACCCACAGATACGCAGTATTTT
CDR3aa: CASGESGEPTDTQYF

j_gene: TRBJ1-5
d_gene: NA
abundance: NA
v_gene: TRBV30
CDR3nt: TGTGCCTGGACGCCAAGACAGGTCAATCAGCCCCAGCATTTT
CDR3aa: CAWTPRQVNQPQHF

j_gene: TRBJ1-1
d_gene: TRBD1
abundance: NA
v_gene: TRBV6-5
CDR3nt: TGTGCCAGCAGTTACGGGGGACAGGGGCCTAACACTGAAGCTTTCTTT
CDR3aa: CASSYGGQGPNTEAFF

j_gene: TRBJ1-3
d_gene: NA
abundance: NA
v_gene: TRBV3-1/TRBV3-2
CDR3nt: TGTGCCAGCAGCCAAGGGCAGGGGGGAAACACCATATATTTT
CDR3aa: CASSQGQGGNTIYF

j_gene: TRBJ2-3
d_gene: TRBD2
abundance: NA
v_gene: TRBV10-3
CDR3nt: TGTGCCATCAGTGAGAAAGCGGGGGGGAACACAGATACGCAGTATTTT
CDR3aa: CAISEKAGGNTDTQYF

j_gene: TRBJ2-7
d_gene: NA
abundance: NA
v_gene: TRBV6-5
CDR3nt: TGTGCCAGCAGCTCCGGGACTTCCACCTACGAGCAGTACTTC
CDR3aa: CASSSGTSTYEQYF

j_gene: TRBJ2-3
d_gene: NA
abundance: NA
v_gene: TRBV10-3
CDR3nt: TGTGCCATCAGTGAGAACGAGTCGACTAGGCAGTATTTT
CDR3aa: CAISENESTRQYF

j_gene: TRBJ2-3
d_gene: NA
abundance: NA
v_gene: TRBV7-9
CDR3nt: TGTGCCAGCAGCCCCGGCGGGGCGGGCACAGATACGCAGTATTTT
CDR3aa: CASSPGGAGTDTQYF

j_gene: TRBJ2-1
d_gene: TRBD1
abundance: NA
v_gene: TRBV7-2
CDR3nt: TGTGCCAGCAGCTTAAGAACGGGACAGGGTTTGCATGAGCAGTTCTTC
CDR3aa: CASSLRTGQGLHEQFF

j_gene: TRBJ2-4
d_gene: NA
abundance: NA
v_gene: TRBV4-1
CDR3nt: TGCGCCAGCAGCCAAGATCGAGCCGGCGGGCGGAGCATTCAGTACTTC
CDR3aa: CASSQDRAGGRSIQYF

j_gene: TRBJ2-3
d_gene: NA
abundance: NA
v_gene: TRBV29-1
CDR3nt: TGCAGCGGACGGACAGTACTAGGGGCAGATACGCAGTATTTT
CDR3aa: CSGRTVLGADTQYF